The source of this T cell receptor (beta chain) is a study of T-cell memory formation after mild COVID-19. Comment on this clonotype: The junction and the germline gene differ at one end; a read error may be behind it.

The CDR3 runs 11 residues. Using its own MiXCR run on the 5' RACE reads, TCRdb lists one record per CDR3 protein. The repertoire consists of some 120,000 distinct CDR3 sequences, with approximately 6.2% occurring once and the leading ten covering 2% to 2.5%. This chain links TRBV12-3 or TRBV12-4 with TRBJ2-4; 7 nucleotides agree with TRBD2. The material sequenced was PBMCs or a T cell subset sorted from them (not recorded which). This TCR was recovered from an adult woman who had mild COVID-19 (a few samples of this study predate the infection). Cell type and time point are not known. CDR3 loop: CASSLSGVPTF. The CDR3 bases are TGTGCCAGCAGTCTCAGCGGGGTACCTACCTTC.